The entry below gives a single TCR beta chain sequence along with its context. There is no known antigen for this receptor. The record has no base qualities; no much larger clone is one base away. V and J lose 4 bases and 10 bases, and a span of 17 bases separates them. The CDR3 measures 14 amino acids from cysteine to phenylalanine. The DNA shown is the 42-base CDR3, in frame from base 1. Reading the germline V gene (reference sequence) gives CDR1 MNHNY and CDR2 SVGAGI. The data are from a study of neoadjuvant anti-PD-1 for oral cavity cancer (TCRdb year 2021). Study-wide context: Before curative-intent surgical resection, most patients were given three to four biweekly doses of nivolumab at 3 mg/kg. The parent correlative cohort included about a dozen patients, with a roughly 35% response rate. Under RECIST 1.1, a patient counted as a responder if showing complete response, partial response or stable disease, and as a non-responder if showing progression. Patients without progression received a fourth nivolumab dose around day 43 and underwent definitive surgical resection on days 50-56. Results and caveats for the whole study, not just this receptor: Within PBMCs, T cell clonality (Gini index) was significantly higher in non-responders than responders after neoadjuvant nivolumab. Higher pretreatment blood Treg/Th17 ratios correlated with both higher pretreatment blood TCRbeta clonality and lower post-treatment tumor TCRbeta clonality. TCR analyses included only three patients per response group, and the authors called for larger cohorts for validation.

PBMC libraries used mostly about 480 ng of input genomic DNA for deep sequencing, with six replicates per sample. Following the manufacturer's instructions, the team built TCRbeta libraries using the immunoSEQ hsTCRbeta kit. The finished libraries were brought together in one pool at around 3.1 nM, which was then read using an Illumina NovaSeq 6000 S4 flow cell. In the original analysis: The immunoSEQ Analyzer handled quality control and preprocessing of the raw data. The analysis was restricted to productive rearrangements, with each unique CDR3 amino acid sequence defining a clonotype. Using the R package tcR, the researchers computed the Gini-Simpson index as their estimate of repertoire clonality. Student's t test was used to compare Gini indices, while Pearson correlation assessed associations with tumor size change. What TCRdb holds here is the immuneACCESS table cut down to in-frame rearrangements. Part of the clones is not present; checked against another copy, under half of the missing clones reflect an unresolved V gene, and the others are unexplained. Clone size and V and J calls were adopted from that table, with D and trimming inferred from the DNA. Across this sample there are some 15,000 clones, with over 50% seen only once. The ten biggest clones cover 2% to 3% of the sample.

The time point label here, explained by the study, means: before neoadjuvant nivolumab. The patients had newly diagnosed stage II-IVA oral cavity squamous cell carcinoma and had not received any prior systemic or radiation treatment. The cohort was composed of patients with HPV-negative, locally advanced oral cavity squamous cell carcinoma. No culture maintenance or expansion was done, as the peripheral blood mononuclear cells went straight to analysis. Samples came from a longitudinal correlative study of a single-arm phase II trial of neoadjuvant nivolumab in oral cavity squamous cell carcinoma. Genomic DNA-based TCRbeta sequencing was performed on subject-matched pre- and post-treatment PBMCs and tumors from three responders and three non-responders. Peripheral blood mononuclear cells were collected once before nivolumab treatment and again after treatment, at the time of surgery. The Maxwell RSC DNA from Cells kit was used to isolate genomic DNA from PBMCs.

The rearrangement combines TRBV6-6 with TRBJ2-1, with the D assignment possibly TRBD1 or TRBD2, given 6 matching bases for each. The material sequenced was PBMCs, taken before nivolumab (anti-PD-1) treatment. The sequence derives from a person aged 35 to 85 with oral cavity squamous cell carcinoma. The CDR3 amino acid sequence is: CASSSTGALEEQFF. The nucleotide sequence is given as TGTGCCAGCAGTTCCACGGGGGCCTTAGAGGAGCAGTTCTTC.